This T cell receptor beta chain is from a study of blood T cell repertoires in COVID-19. As processed by the authors: Reference gene primer amplification gave estimated nucleated cell counts. Using immunoSEQ multiplex PCR, the repertoire was profiled, and TCRdb retains in-frame clones only, with some absent. V, J and clone size are those of that table, while D and trimming were read from the DNA. This sample has under 200,000 clones, with just under 85% found just once. V shed 4 bases and J shed 0 bases, with 21 bases lying between them. This CDR3 is built from 18 residues. CDR1 is SGDLS and CDR2 is YYNGEE in the germline V gene.

The source of this sequence is a woman aged 80 or over with COVID-19, enrolled during active disease. This chain joins TRBV9 and TRBJ2-3, with D possibly being TRBD2 (7 bases). What was sequenced was peripheral blood. The CDR3 reads CASSTQGGARASTDTQYF. Written as DNA, the CDR3 is TGTGCCAGCAGCACACAAGGGGGGGCTCGCGCTAGCACAGATACGCAGTATTTT.